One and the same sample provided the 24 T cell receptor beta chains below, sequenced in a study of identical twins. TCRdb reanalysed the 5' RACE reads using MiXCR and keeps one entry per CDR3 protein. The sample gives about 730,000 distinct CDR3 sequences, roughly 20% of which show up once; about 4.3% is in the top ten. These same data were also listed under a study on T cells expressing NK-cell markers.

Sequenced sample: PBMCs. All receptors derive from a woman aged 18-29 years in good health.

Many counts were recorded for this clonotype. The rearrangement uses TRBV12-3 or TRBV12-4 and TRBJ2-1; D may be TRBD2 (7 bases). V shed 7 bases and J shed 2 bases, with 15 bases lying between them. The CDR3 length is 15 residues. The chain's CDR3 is CASNKGGAPYNEQFF. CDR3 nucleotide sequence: TGTGCCAGCAATAAGGGGGGGGCCCCCTACAATGAGCAGTTCTTC.

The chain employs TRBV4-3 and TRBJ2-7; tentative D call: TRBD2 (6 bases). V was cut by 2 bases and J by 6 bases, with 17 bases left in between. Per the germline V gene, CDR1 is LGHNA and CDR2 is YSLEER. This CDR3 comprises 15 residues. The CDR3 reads CASSQSRDSTIEQYF. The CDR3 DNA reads TGCGCCAGCAGCCAATCCCGGGACTCGACCATCGAGCAGTACTTC.

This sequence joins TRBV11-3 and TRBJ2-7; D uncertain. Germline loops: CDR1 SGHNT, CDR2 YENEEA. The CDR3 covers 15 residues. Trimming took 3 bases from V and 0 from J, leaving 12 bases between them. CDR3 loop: CASSFDGQDSYEQYF. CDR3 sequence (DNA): TGTGCCAGCAGCTTCGACGGGCAGGACTCCTACGAGCAGTACTTC. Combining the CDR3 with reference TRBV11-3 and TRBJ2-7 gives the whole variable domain EAGVVQSPRYKIIEKKQPVAFWCNPISGHNTLYWYLQNLGQGPELLIRYENEEAVDDSQLPKDRFSAERLKGVDSTLKIQPAELGDSAVYLCASSFDGQDSYEQYFGPGTRLTVT.

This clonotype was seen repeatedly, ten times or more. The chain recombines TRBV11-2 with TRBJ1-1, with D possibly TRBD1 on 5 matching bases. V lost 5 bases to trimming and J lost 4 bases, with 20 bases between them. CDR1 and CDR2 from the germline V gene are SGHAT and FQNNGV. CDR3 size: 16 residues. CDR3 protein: CASSPGLGERRTEAFF. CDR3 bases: TGTGCCAGCAGCCCTGGACTAGGGGAACGCCGCACTGAAGCTTTCTTT.

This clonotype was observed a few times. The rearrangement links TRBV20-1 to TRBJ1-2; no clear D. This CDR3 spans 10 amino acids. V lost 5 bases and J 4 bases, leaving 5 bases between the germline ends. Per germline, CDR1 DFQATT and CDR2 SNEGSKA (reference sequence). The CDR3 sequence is CSAQVYGYTF. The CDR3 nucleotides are TGCAGTGCTCAAGTCTATGGCTACACCTTC.

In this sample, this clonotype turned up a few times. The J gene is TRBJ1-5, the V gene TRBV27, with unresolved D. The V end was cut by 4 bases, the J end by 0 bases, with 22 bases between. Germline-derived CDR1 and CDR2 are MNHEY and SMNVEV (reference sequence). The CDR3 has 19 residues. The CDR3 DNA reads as TGTGCCAGCAGTTCGGTCGGATGGGCAATTATACGTAGCAATCAGCCCCAGCATTTT. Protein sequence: CASSSVGWAIIRSNQPQHF.

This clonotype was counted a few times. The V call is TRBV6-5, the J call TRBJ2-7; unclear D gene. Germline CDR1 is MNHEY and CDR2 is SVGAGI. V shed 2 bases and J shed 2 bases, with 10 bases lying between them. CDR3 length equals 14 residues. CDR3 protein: CASSYAGPTYEQYF. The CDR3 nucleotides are TGTGCCAGCAGTTACGCTGGGCCAACCTACGAGCAGTACTTC.

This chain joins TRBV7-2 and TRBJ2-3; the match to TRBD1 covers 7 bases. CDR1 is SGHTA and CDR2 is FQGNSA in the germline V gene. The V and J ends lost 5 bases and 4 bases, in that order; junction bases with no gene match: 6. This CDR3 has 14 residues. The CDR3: CASSPDRVPDTQYF. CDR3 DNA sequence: TGTGCCAGCAGCCCTGACAGGGTCCCAGATACGCAGTATTTT.

As DNA, the CDR3 is TGTGCTAGTCAGAAGGACAGGGGGCCACACGAGCAGTACTTC. It yields the protein CASQKDRGPHEQYF. The chain has TRBV12-5 and TRBJ2-7, with 11 bases that match TRBD1. The CDR3 spans 14 residues. CDR1 and CDR2 (germline): LGHNT, FRNRAP. V lost 8 bases and J lost 5; bases outside the gene matches: 8.

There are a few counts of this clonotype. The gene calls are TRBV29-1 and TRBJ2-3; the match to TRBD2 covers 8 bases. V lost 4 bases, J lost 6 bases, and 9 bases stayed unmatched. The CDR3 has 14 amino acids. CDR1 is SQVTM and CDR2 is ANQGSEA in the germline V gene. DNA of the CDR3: TGCAGCGTTGGCAGACGGGAGGGCCTGGATACGCAGTATTTT. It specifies CSVGRREGLDTQYF.

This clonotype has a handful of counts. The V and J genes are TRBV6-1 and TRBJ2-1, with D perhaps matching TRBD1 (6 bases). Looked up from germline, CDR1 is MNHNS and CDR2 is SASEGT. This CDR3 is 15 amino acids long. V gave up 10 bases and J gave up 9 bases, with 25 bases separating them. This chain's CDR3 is CATQSRLGGFSEQFF. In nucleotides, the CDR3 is TGTGCCACCCAAAGTCGGCTAGGGGGATTTAGTGAGCAGTTCTTC.

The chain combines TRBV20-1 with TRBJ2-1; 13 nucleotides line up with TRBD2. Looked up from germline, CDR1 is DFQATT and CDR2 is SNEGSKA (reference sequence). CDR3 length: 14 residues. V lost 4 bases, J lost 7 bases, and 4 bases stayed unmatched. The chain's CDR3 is CSANGLAGVNEQFF. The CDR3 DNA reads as TGCAGTGCTAACGGACTAGCGGGGGTTAATGAGCAGTTCTTC.

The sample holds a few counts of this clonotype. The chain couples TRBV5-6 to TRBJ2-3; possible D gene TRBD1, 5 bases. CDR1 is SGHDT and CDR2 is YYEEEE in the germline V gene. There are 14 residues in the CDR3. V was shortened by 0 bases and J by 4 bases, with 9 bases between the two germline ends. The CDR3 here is CASSLVVGADTQYF. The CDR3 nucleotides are TGTGCCAGCAGCTTGGTAGTAGGGGCAGATACGCAGTATTTT.

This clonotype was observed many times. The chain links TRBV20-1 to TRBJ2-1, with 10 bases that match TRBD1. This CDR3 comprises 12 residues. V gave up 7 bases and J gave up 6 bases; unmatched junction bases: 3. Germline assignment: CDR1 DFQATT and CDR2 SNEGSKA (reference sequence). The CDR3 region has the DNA TGCAGTGGACAGGGGGCCCTCAATGAGCAGTTCTTC. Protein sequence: CSGQGALNEQFF.

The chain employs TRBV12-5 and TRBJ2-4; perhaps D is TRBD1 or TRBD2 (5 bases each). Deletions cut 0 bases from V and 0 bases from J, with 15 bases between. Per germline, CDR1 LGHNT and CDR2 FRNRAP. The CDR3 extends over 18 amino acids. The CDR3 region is CASGLVHDGTLAKNIQYF. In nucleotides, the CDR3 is TGTGCTAGTGGTTTGGTCCACGACGGGACCCTAGCCAAAAACATTCAGTACTTC.

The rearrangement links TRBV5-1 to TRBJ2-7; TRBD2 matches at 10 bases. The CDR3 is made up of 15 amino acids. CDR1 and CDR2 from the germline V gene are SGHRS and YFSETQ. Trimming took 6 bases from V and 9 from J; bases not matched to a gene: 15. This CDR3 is CASNLDSGRAEVQYF. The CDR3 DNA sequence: TGCGCCAGCAACCTAGACAGCGGGAGGGCGGAGGTGCAGTACTTC.

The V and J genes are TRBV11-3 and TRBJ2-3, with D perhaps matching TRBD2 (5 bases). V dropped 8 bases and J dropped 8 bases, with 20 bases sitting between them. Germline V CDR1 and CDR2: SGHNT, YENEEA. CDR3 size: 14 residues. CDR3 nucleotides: TGTGCCAGCGGGAAAGTTCGGACTGAAGCTACGCAGTATTTT. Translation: CASGKVRTEATQYF.

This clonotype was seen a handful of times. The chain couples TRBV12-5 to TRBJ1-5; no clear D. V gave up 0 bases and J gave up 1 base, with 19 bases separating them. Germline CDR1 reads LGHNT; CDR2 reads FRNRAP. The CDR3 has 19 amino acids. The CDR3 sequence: CASGLVPDGGVGSNQPQHF. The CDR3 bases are TGTGCTAGTGGTTTGGTACCGGACGGTGGGGTAGGGAGCAATCAGCCCCAGCATTTT. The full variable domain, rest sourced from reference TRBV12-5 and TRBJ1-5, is DARVTQTPRHKVTEMGQEVTMRCQPILGHNTVFWYRQTMMQGLELLAYFRNRAPLDDSGMPKDRFSAEMPDATLATLKIQPSEPRDSAVYFCASGLVPDGGVGSNQPQHFGDGTRLSIL.

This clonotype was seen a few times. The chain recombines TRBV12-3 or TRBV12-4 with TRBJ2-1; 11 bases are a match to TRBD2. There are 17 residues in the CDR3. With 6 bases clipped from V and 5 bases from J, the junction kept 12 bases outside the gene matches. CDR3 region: CASRLAGALLSDNEQFF. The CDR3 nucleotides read TGTGCCAGCAGACTAGCGGGGGCCCTTCTCTCTGACAATGAGCAGTTCTTC.

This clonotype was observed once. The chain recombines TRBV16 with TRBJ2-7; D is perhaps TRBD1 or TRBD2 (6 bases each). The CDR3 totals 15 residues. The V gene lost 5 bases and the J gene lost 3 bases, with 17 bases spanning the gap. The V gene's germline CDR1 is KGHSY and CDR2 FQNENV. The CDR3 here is CASSAGGGSIYEQYF. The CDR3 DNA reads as TGTGCCAGCAGCGCCGGAGGGGGATCTATCTACGAGCAGTACTTC. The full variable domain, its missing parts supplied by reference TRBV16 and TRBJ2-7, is GEEVAQTPKHLVRGEGQKAKLYCAPIKGHSYVFWYQQVLKNEFKFLISFQNENVFDETGMPKERFSAKCLPNSPCSLEIQATKLEDSAVYFCASSAGGGSIYEQYFGPGTRLTVT.

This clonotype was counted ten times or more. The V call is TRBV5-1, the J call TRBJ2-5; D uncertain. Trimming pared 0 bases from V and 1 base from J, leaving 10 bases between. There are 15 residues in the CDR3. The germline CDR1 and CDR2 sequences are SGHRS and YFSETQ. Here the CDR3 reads CASSLANGVQETQYF. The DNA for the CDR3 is TGCGCCAGCAGCTTGGCCAATGGCGTCCAAGAGACCCAGTACTTC.

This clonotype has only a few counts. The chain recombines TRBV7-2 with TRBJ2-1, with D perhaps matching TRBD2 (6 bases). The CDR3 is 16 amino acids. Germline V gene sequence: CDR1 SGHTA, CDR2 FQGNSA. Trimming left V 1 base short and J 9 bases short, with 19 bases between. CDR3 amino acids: CASSLGSSAGNSEQFF. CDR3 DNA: TGTGCCAGCAGCTTAGGGTCTAGCGCCGGCAACAGTGAGCAGTTCTTC.

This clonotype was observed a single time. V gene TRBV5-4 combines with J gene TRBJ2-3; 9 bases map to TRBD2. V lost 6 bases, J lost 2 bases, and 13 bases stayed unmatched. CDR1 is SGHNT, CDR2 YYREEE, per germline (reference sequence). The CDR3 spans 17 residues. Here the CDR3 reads CASTRGSGGSNTDTQYF. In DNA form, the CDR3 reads TGTGCCAGCACTAGGGGTAGCGGGGGATCGAACACAGATACGCAGTATTTT.

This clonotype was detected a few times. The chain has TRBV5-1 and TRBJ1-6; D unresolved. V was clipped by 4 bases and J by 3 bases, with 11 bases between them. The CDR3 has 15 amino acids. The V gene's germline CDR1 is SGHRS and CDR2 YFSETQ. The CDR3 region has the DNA TGCGCCAGCAGCGACGGATCTTTCTATAATTCACCCCTCCACTTT. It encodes CASSDGSFYNSPLHF.